Listed below are T cell receptor beta chains from one sample, sequenced in a study of blood T cells in healthy people across ages. TCRdb re-analysed the 5' RACE reads in MiXCR, keeping a single row per CDR3 protein. The sample lists fewer than 2 million distinct CDR3 sequences, approximately 39% seen once, with 20% to 25% in the top ten. Sequencing was done on a sample of blood. Every receptor here comes from a human donor in good health. CDR3s include the opening cysteine and the closing phenylalanine or tryptophan. Each record gives: V gene, D gene, J gene, CDR3 length, clone size, CDR3 protein, CDR3 DNA. The D gene is left open where the match is weak. The size entry is marked missing in some rows and otherwise reads once, few, many or a size class.

v_call: TRBV11-1; d_call: NA; j_call: TRBJ2-4; cdr3_length: 16; clone_size: many; cdr3_aa: CASSLIGLDGGSIQYF; cdr3_nt: TGTGCCAGCAGCTTAATCGGCTTGGACGGTGGAAGCATTCAGTACTTC
v_call: TRBV6-2/TRBV6-3; d_call: TRBD1; j_call: TRBJ1-1; cdr3_length: 15; clone_size: NA; cdr3_aa: CASSPYTGGRTEAFF; cdr3_nt: TGTGCCAGCAGCCCATATACAGGGGGGCGTACTGAAGCTTTCTTT
v_call: TRBV5-1; d_call: TRBD2; j_call: TRBJ2-1; cdr3_length: 16; clone_size: NA; cdr3_aa: CAGSLGWRGAYNEQFF; cdr3_nt: TGCGCCGGCAGCTTGGGATGGCGGGGGGCCTACAATGAGCAGTTCTTC
v_call: TRBV20-1; d_call: NA; j_call: TRBJ2-2; cdr3_length: 16; clone_size: NA; cdr3_aa: CSARDETRPTTGELFF; cdr3_nt: TGCAGTGCTAGAGATGAGACTAGACCTACCACCGGGGAGCTGTTTTTT
v_call: TRBV11-3; d_call: NA; j_call: TRBJ2-3; cdr3_length: 16; clone_size: NA; cdr3_aa: CASSRRGGAGEDTQYF; cdr3_nt: TGTGCCAGCAGCCGGAGGGGCGGGGCTGGGGAAGATACGCAGTATTTT
v_call: TRBV13; d_call: NA; j_call: TRBJ2-3; cdr3_length: 16; clone_size: NA; cdr3_aa: CASSLLVRTSTDTQYF; cdr3_nt: TGTGCCAGCAGCTTACTGGTCCGAACTAGCACAGATACGCAGTATTTT
v_call: TRBV18; d_call: TRBD2; j_call: TRBJ2-1; cdr3_length: 15; clone_size: few; cdr3_aa: CASSPMASGYNEQFF; cdr3_nt: TGTGCCAGCTCACCAATGGCTAGCGGGTACAATGAGCAGTTCTTC
v_call: TRBV6-2/TRBV6-3; d_call: NA; j_call: TRBJ1-1; cdr3_length: 14; clone_size: NA; cdr3_aa: CAGSYPTVNTEAFF; cdr3_nt: TGTGCCGGCAGTTACCCTACGGTGAACACCGAAGCTTTCTTT
v_call: TRBV20-1; d_call: TRBD2; j_call: TRBJ2-1; cdr3_length: 19; clone_size: few; cdr3_aa: CSARGASGGVSVLYNEQFF; cdr3_nt: TGCAGTGCTAGAGGGGCTAGCGGGGGGGTAAGTGTACTCTACAATGAGCAGTTCTTC
v_call: TRBV3-1; d_call: TRBD2; j_call: TRBJ2-1; cdr3_length: 18; clone_size: NA; cdr3_aa: CASSQLAIRTSGTSEQFF; cdr3_nt: TGTGCCAGCAGCCAATTAGCTATCAGGACTAGCGGTACCAGTGAGCAGTTCTTC
v_call: TRBV3-1; d_call: NA; j_call: TRBJ2-7; cdr3_length: 15; clone_size: NA; cdr3_aa: CASSQAGTLTYEQYF; cdr3_nt: TGTGCCAGCAGCCAAGCCGGGACTCTCACCTACGAGCAGTACTTC
v_call: TRBV4-3; d_call: TRBD1; j_call: TRBJ1-2; cdr3_length: 15; clone_size: few; cdr3_aa: CASSQEDRAGYGYTF; cdr3_nt: TGCGCCAGCAGCCAAGAAGACAGGGCAGGCTATGGCTACACCTTC
v_call: TRBV4-3; d_call: NA; j_call: TRBJ2-2; cdr3_length: 16; clone_size: NA; cdr3_aa: CASSLLQGTETGELFF; cdr3_nt: TGCGCCAGCAGTCTCCTACAGGGAACAGAGACCGGGGAGCTGTTTTTT
v_call: TRBV20-1; d_call: NA; j_call: TRBJ2-5; cdr3_length: 15; clone_size: NA; cdr3_aa: CSARDYRVEGETQYF; cdr3_nt: TGCAGTGCTAGAGATTATAGGGTCGAGGGGGAGACCCAGTACTTC